Included here is one T cell receptor (beta chain) sequence, with context. Its antigen is unidentified. This CDR3 region has 11 residues. In germline, CDR1 is SEHNR, CDR2 FQNEAQ (reference sequence). V shed 3 bases and J shed 10 bases, with 6 bases lying between them. This sample is part of a study of a mutant IDH1 vaccine in newly diagnosed glioma. Study as a whole: Treated patients had a mean age of approximately 40 years and a sex split that was roughly 60% male and roughly 40% female. Previous treatment comprised radiotherapy, temozolomide, or both, mostly both.

Time point given: week 23, last vaccination. Vaccine doses each comprised 300 ug of mutant IDH1 20-mer peptide, with topical imiquimod. Generated by immunoSEQ multiplex PCR, the TCRdb table keeps only in-frame clones and is missing some. The profile shows 50,000 to 65,000 clones, 80% to 90% of them singletons. Regarding the study as a whole: Altogether, 93.3% of patients exhibited vaccine-induced immune responses. Pseudoprogression appeared unlinked to shifts in leading peripheral T cell clonotypes.

This receptor was obtained from a man aged 35 to 55 with glioma. The V and J genes are TRBV7-9 and TRBJ2-2; D ambiguous. This specimen was PBMCs, taken from a glioma patient whose treatment included an IDH1 peptide vaccine. The CDR3 sequence: CASSFGQELFF. For the CDR3, the DNA is TGTGCCAGCAGCTTTGGTCAGGAGCTGTTTTTT.